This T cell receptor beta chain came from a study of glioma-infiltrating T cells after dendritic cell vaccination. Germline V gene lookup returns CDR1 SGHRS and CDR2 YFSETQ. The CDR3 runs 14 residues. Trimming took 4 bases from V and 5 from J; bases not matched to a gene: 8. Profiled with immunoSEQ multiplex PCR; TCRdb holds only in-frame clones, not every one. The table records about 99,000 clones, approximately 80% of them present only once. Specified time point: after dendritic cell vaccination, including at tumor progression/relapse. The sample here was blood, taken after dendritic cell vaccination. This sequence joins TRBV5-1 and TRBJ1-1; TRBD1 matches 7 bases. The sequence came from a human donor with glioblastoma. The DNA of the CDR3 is TGCGCCAGCAGCCAGCGGGAGGGGGCGACTGAAGCTTTCTTT. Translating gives CASSQREGATEAFF.